The 15 T cell receptor beta chains in this list originate from one sample, sequenced in a study of post-analysis software for immune sequencing data. Overall study findings and caveats: Several TRBV segments were more frequent in patients than controls; TRBV5-6, TRBV5-1 and TRBV20-1 belonged to this group.

Their cognate antigens are unknown. Carried by the TCR beta cDNA libraries were unique molecular identifiers. TCRdb passed the PCR reads through MiXCR, listing each CDR3 protein once. The table includes about half a million distinct CDR3 sequences, approximately 45% detected once. Sequencing was carried out using blood. The receptor source for this set is a girl aged 5-17 years with multiple sclerosis.

The V gene is TRBV6-5, the J gene TRBJ2-1, with TRBD2 identical over 12 bases. The junction had 1 base not matched to a gene; V was cut back by 6 bases and J by 10 bases. CDR1 MNHEY and CDR2 SVGAGI come from the germline V gene. The CDR3 is 12 amino acids. CDR3 sequence reads: CASRLAGGEQFF. The CDR3 DNA reads TGTGCCAGCAGACTAGCGGGAGGCGAGCAGTTCTTC.

V usage is TRBV20-1 and J usage is TRBJ1-1; D is perhaps TRBD1 (6 bases). CDR3 size: 14 residues. Deletions cut 1 base from V and 1 base from J, with 10 bases between. Germline V gene sequence: CDR1 DFQATT, CDR2 SNEGSKA (reference sequence). This CDR3 reads CSARGQGPNTEAFF. Written as DNA, the CDR3 is TGCAGTGCTAGAGGGCAGGGGCCGAACACTGAAGCTTTCTTT.

This clonotype showed up just a few times. The chain combines TRBV7-2 with TRBJ1-2; no definite D call. The germline V gene has CDR1 SGHTA and CDR2 FQGNSA. This CDR3 has 12 residues. V shed 4 bases and J shed 11 bases, with 14 bases lying between them. The CDR3 DNA is TGTGCCAGCAGCTCCGGGAGGAACTATTACACCTTC. Its protein is CASSSGRNYYTF.

The rearrangement links TRBV10-3 to TRBJ2-6; D is unclear. Germline V gene sequence: CDR1 ENHRY, CDR2 SYGVKD. V dropped 2 bases and J dropped 2 bases, with 7 bases sitting between them. CDR3 size: 15 residues. CDR3 loop: CAISETVTGANVLTF. The CDR3 DNA sequence: TGTGCCATCAGTGAGACAGTGACTGGGGCCAACGTCCTGACTTTC.

The chain links TRBV20-1 to TRBJ1-5, with D possibly TRBD1 on 5 matching bases. The CDR3 is 13 residues long. V shed 4 bases and J shed 3 bases, with 10 bases lying between them. CDR1 is DFQATT and CDR2 is SNEGSKA in the germline V gene (reference sequence). CDR3 sequence: CSATQGTNQPQHF. CDR3 sequence (DNA): TGCAGTGCTACCCAGGGCACCAATCAGCCCCAGCATTTT.

This chain joins TRBV24-1 and TRBJ2-1; 9 bases align to TRBD1. The V segment lost 10 bases and the J segment 6 bases; nucleotides outside the gene matches: 6. The CDR3 extends over 13 amino acids. Germline assignment: CDR1 KGHDR and CDR2 SFDVKD. The CDR3 sequence is CATTGGASNEQFF. The CDR3, as DNA: TGTGCCACTACAGGGGGCGCATCCAATGAGCAGTTCTTC.

The table lists this clonotype with a count of one. This rearrangement joins TRBV29-1 to TRBJ2-1, with a possible D match to TRBD2 (6 bases). The germline gives CDR1 SQVTM, CDR2 ANQGSEA. The ends were cut back, 1 base at V and 3 bases at J, with 13 bases in the middle. This CDR3 is built from 15 residues. CDR3 nucleotides: TGCAGCGTTGAAGGATTGCAGGGAGGCTACAATGAGCAGTTCTTC. It yields the protein CSVEGLQGGYNEQFF.

The V call is TRBV6-5, the J call TRBJ1-2; TRBD1 is a possible D gene (5 bases). Germline CDR1 and CDR2: MNHEY and SVGAGI. CDR3 length equals 14 residues. Trimming removed 3 bases from V and 8 bases from J, with 16 bases in between. The CDR3 protein is CASSYRVGGIGYTF. The CDR3 DNA reads as TGTGCCAGCAGTTATCGGGTGGGGGGGATAGGCTACACCTTC.

This chain connects TRBV5-1 to TRBJ2-1; D uncertain. Deletions cut 2 bases from V and 7 bases from J, with 10 bases between. This CDR3 has 13 residues. Germline values: CDR1 SGHRS, CDR2 YFSETQ. The CDR3 is CASSFPPKNEQFF. CDR3 nucleotide sequence: TGCGCCAGCAGCTTTCCTCCAAAAAATGAGCAGTTCTTC.

This clonotype has only a few counts. The chain has TRBV7-3 and TRBJ2-5; perhaps TRBD2 as D (6 bases). V gave up 1 base and J gave up 1 base, with 10 bases separating them. There are 15 residues in the CDR3. The germline V gene encodes CDR1 SGHTA and CDR2 FQGTGA. As DNA, the CDR3 is TGTGCCAGCAGCTTAATGGCGGGGAGCCAAGAGACCCAGTACTTC. Protein sequence: CASSLMAGSQETQYF.

The CDR3 DNA reads TGTGCCAGCAGTTTAATTCTAGCGTTTAGCACAGATACGCAGTATTTT. Its translation: CASSLILAFSTDTQYF. This chain connects TRBV28 to TRBJ2-3; possible D gene TRBD2, 6 bases. CDR1 is MDHEN, CDR2 SYDVKM, per germline. The length of the CDR3 is 16 residues. V lost 2 bases, J lost 0 bases, and 12 bases lay in between.

J is TRBJ1-5 and V is TRBV4-1; tentatively, D is TRBD1 (6 bases). With 3 bases removed from V and 6 bases from J, the gap between germline ends came to 15 bases. The CDR3 extends over 15 amino acids. Germline V lookup: CDR1 MGHRA, CDR2 YSYEKL. CDR3 DNA: TGCGCCAGCAGCCAGACACTGGGGGGGCTTCAGCCCCAGCATTTT. It yields the protein CASSQTLGGLQPQHF.

The rearrangement joins TRBV28 to TRBJ2-7; possibly TRBD1 or TRBD2 for D (5 bases each). Trimming cost V 4 bases and J 2 bases, with 15 bases left between them. The germline CDR1 and CDR2 sequences are MDHEN and SYDVKM. CDR3 length: 15 amino acids. The CDR3, as DNA: TGTGCCAGCAGTTCGGGACGGGAATTCCCCTACGAGCAGTACTTC. Translation gives CASSSGREFPYEQYF.

V and J are TRBV7-2 and TRBJ2-3, with D uncertain. V was clipped by 1 base and J by 2 bases, with 10 bases between them. Germline V gene data show CDR1 as SGHTA and CDR2 as FQGNSA. CDR3 length equals 15 residues. CDR3 loop: CASSLEPYSTDTQYF. The DNA of the CDR3 is TGTGCCAGCAGCTTAGAGCCCTACTCCACAGATACGCAGTATTTT. The whole variable domain, remainder taken from reference TRBV7-2 and TRBJ2-3, is GAGVSQSPSNKVTEKGKDVELRCDPISGHTALYWYRQSLGQGLEFLIYFQGNSAPDKSGLPSDRFSAERTGGSVSTLTIQRTQQEDSAVYLCASSLEPYSTDTQYFGPGTRLTVL.

The chain employs TRBV7-2 and TRBJ2-3; 7 positions match TRBD1. The J segment lost 6 bases and the V segment lost 1 base, leaving 13 bases of the junction unmatched. Germline V CDR1 and CDR2: SGHTA, FQGNSA. This CDR3 comprises 17 residues. CDR3 sequence (DNA): TGTGCCAGCAGCTTAGGGGACAGAGCTAGGCGTTCTGATACGCAGTATTTT. Amino acid sequence: CASSLGDRARRSDTQYF.